The 20 T cell receptor beta chains reported below all come from one sample, sequenced in a study of blood T cell repertoires in COVID-19. Here immunoSEQ multiplex PCR was the method, and the copy in TCRdb shows in-frame clones only, minus some. The data hold about 250,000 clones, with approximately 85% observed a single time. The sample taken for sequencing was peripheral blood. The receptors here all came from a human donor with COVID-19, enrolled during active disease. The donor label of this sample is uncertain.

The chain is built from TRBV19 and TRBJ1-2; D not resolved. V was trimmed by 1 base and J by 5 bases, leaving 11 bases between them. The germline gives CDR1 LNHDA, CDR2 SQIVND (reference sequence). CDR3 length: 14 amino acids. In nucleotides, the CDR3 is TGTGCCAGTAGTATAGTTGGAGAGCCGTATGGCTACACCTTC. Translated, it gives CASSIVGEPYGYTF.

V usage is TRBV7-8 and J usage is TRBJ2-1; TRBD2 matches 11 bases. This CDR3 spans 18 amino acids. The trim removed 1 base at V and 4 bases at J, leaving 9 bases unmatched. CDR1 and CDR2 from the germline V gene are SGHVS and FQNEAQ. The CDR3, as DNA: TGTGCCAGCAGCTTAGGGGGCCGAACTAGCGGGGGATACAATGAGCAGTTCTTC. Translating gives CASSLGGRTSGGYNEQFF.

The chain recombines TRBV7-3 with TRBJ1-4, with D possibly TRBD1 on 6 matching bases. V was trimmed by 5 bases and J by 7 bases, leaving 17 bases between them. This CDR3 region has 15 residues. Germline V gives CDR1 SGHTA, CDR2 FQGTGA. The CDR3 DNA reads as TGTGCCAGCAGCCGGACAGCTACCCCTGGTGAAAAACTGTTTTTT. Its translation is CASSRTATPGEKLFF.

The chain combines TRBV5-4 with TRBJ2-1; D may be TRBD1 (6 bases). V was clipped by 4 bases and J by 0 bases, with 11 bases between them. Per germline, CDR1 SGHNT and CDR2 YYREEE (reference sequence). The CDR3 has 15 residues. CDR3 sequence: CASSQQGASYNEQFF. CDR3 in DNA: TGTGCCAGCAGCCAACAGGGTGCCTCCTACAATGAGCAGTTCTTC.

The chain couples TRBV7-2 to TRBJ1-5; D perhaps matches TRBD1 (5 bases). The V end lost 2 bases, the J end lost 9 bases, and 17 bases lay between the germline ends. Germline V lookup: CDR1 SGHTA, CDR2 FQGNSA. The CDR3 has 15 amino acids. CDR3 loop: CASSLMGREVWPQHF. The CDR3 DNA sequence: TGTGCCAGCAGCTTAATGGGGCGGGAAGTATGGCCCCAGCATTTT.

The chain couples TRBV13 to TRBJ1-2, with 8 bases matching TRBD1. The germline V gene encodes CDR1 PRHDT and CDR2 FYEKMQ (reference sequence). Trimming removed 2 bases from V and 8 bases from J; junction bases left unmatched: 7. The CDR3 spans 14 residues. The CDR3 DNA sequence: TGTGCCAGCAGCTTAAGGACAGGGTGGAGCGGCTACACCTTC. Its protein is CASSLRTGWSGYTF.

The V call is TRBV4-3, the J call TRBJ1-2; tentatively, D is TRBD1 (6 bases). This CDR3 has 15 residues. V lost 4 bases and J 8 bases, leaving 20 bases between the germline ends. The V gene's germline CDR1 is LGHNA and CDR2 YSLEER. DNA for the CDR3: TGCGCCAGCAGCCTAACAGGGATTCGGGCTTTGGGCTACACCTTC. The encoded protein is CASSLTGIRALGYTF.

The chain links TRBV2 to TRBJ1-5, with D tentatively TRBD1 (5 bases). This CDR3 is built from 15 residues. The germline V and J ends were trimmed by 4 bases and 2 bases, with 12 bases remaining between them. The V gene's germline CDR1 is SNHLY and CDR2 FYNNEI. Here the CDR3 DNA reads TGTGCCAGCAGTGTAGACGAAGGGGGCAATCAGCCCCAGCATTTT. As protein: CASSVDEGGNQPQHF.

A remark on this clone: Other DNA sequences in the same sample also yield this CDR3. The rearrangement links TRBV11-2 to TRBJ1-1; D remains unclear. This CDR3 is 13 amino acids long. Trimming pared 3 bases from V and 1 base from J, leaving 6 bases between. Looked up from germline, CDR1 is SGHAT and CDR2 is FQNNGV. The CDR3 reads CASSLERNTEAFF. The CDR3 DNA reads TGTGCCAGCAGCTTGGAGAGGAACACTGAAGCTTTCTTT.

The chain carries TRBV5-4 and TRBJ2-1; D is possibly TRBD2 (6 bases). V gave up 3 bases and J gave up 3 bases, with 16 bases separating them. The CDR3 runs 16 residues. Germline CDR1 and CDR2: SGHNT and YYREEE (reference sequence). The CDR3 sequence: CASSSQAGPLYNEQFF. CDR3 bases: TGTGCCAGCAGCTCCCAAGCGGGCCCGCTCTACAATGAGCAGTTCTTC.

V and J are TRBV6-4 and TRBJ1-2, with 12 bases identical to TRBD1. The germline CDR1 and CDR2 sequences are MRHNA and SNTAGT. The V and J ends lost 5 bases and 6 bases, in that order; junction bases with no gene match: 10. The CDR3 runs 16 residues. CDR3 region: CASSPTPGQGADGYTF. In nucleotides, the CDR3 is TGTGCCAGCAGTCCGACCCCGGGACAGGGGGCGGATGGCTACACCTTC.

This sequence joins TRBV4-3 and TRBJ2-3, with 9 bases lining up with TRBD2. The CDR3 length is 16 residues. Unmatched junction bases numbered 7, after V lost 1 base and J lost 5 bases. Germline CDR1 reads LGHNA; CDR2 reads YSLEER. The CDR3 here is CASSQAAAGGEDTQYF. The CDR3 nucleotides read TGCGCCAGCAGCCAAGCGGCGGCGGGAGGGGAAGATACGCAGTATTTT.

The chain joins TRBV10-3 to TRBJ2-3, with 7 bases identical to TRBD2. The junction had 5 bases not matched to a gene; V was cut back by 6 bases and J by 2 bases. This CDR3 has 14 amino acids. Looked up from germline, CDR1 is ENHRY and CDR2 is SYGVKD. The CDR3 DNA reads TGTGCCATCAGGGGGGGACTAAACACAGATACGCAGTATTTT. Translating it yields CAIRGGLNTDTQYF.

The V gene is TRBV5-6, the J gene TRBJ1-2, with a possible D match to TRBD1 (5 bases). Trimming removed 2 bases at V and 5 bases at J, with 16 bases between. This CDR3 has 15 amino acids. Germline V lookup: CDR1 SGHDT, CDR2 YYEEEE. The chain's CDR3 is CASSLWGRRAYGYTF. The DNA of the CDR3 is TGTGCCAGCAGCTTATGGGGGAGGAGGGCATATGGCTACACCTTC.

The V and J genes are TRBV2 and TRBJ2-5; 10 nucleotides line up with TRBD1. The CDR3 contains 15 residues. V was clipped by 6 bases and J by 1 base; unmatched bases: 5. Germline CDR1 SNHLY, CDR2 FYNNEI. Written as DNA, the CDR3 is TGTGCCAGCAGGAGACAGGGGGCGCGCCAAGAGACCCAGTACTTC. Translating gives CASRRQGARQETQYF.

This clone was seen only a few times. The J gene is TRBJ2-1, the V gene TRBV29-1; TRBD1 agrees at 7 bases. This CDR3 is 13 amino acids long. J was trimmed by 9 bases and V by 5 bases; bases with no gene match: 10. The V gene's germline CDR1 is SQVTM and CDR2 ANQGSEA. In DNA form, the CDR3 reads TGCAGCGTTCCCCTGACAGGGTACGGTGAGCAGTTCTTC. Its protein is CSVPLTGYGEQFF.

V usage is TRBV9 and J usage is TRBJ1-6, with D tentatively TRBD1 (5 bases). The CDR3 has 14 residues. The V end lost 4 bases, the J end lost 9 bases, and 14 bases lay between the germline ends. Germline loops: CDR1 SGDLS, CDR2 YYNGEE. As DNA, the CDR3 is TGTGCCAGCAGCCAAGGACGGAGGGGTTCACCCCTCCACTTT. This codes for CASSQGRRGSPLHF.

This chain connects TRBV19 to TRBJ2-7; possibly TRBD2 for D (6 bases). Germline loops: CDR1 LNHDA, CDR2 SQIVND (reference sequence). CDR3 length: 16 residues. V lost 3 bases and J lost 0, with 15 bases in between. CDR3 nucleotides: TGTGCCAGTAGTATTATTTACGGGGGAAACTCCTACGAGCAGTACTTC. It encodes CASSIIYGGNSYEQYF.

This chain links TRBV18 with TRBJ2-7, with a possible D match to TRBD1 (7 bases). Germline V gives CDR1 KGHSH, CDR2 LQKENI. The V end lost 4 bases, the J end lost 5 bases, and 15 bases lay between the germline ends. This CDR3 has 14 amino acids. The CDR3 DNA follows: TGTGCCAGCTCACACCCAGGGGGGAACGACGAGCAGTACTTC. It encodes CASSHPGGNDEQYF.

This clone was seen a few times. This specimen includes other DNA sequences encoding the same CDR3. The chain carries TRBV3-1 (or the pseudogene TRBV3-2) and TRBJ2-5; D possibly corresponds to TRBD1 (6 bases). The CDR3 is 13 amino acids. CDR1 LGHDT and CDR2 YNNKEL come from the germline V gene (reference sequence). Deletions cut 0 bases from V and 9 bases from J, with 11 bases between. The CDR3 coding sequence is TGTGCCAGCAGCCAAGAGTGGGGGCGGTCCCAGTACTTC. Protein: CASSQEWGRSQYF.